The 28 T cell receptor beta chains in this list originate from one sample, sequenced in a study of control samples from healthy donors and cancer patients. Clones were sequenced by immunoSEQ multiplex PCR, and TCRdb holds only the in-frame ones, with some missing. The sample has under 80,000 clones, 75% to 90% seen once. The sequencing input was blood. All receptors come from a man between 45 and 60 years old in good health.

This clone was recorded a few times. This rearrangement joins TRBV3-1 (or the pseudogene TRBV3-2) to TRBJ2-2; no clear D gene. Trimming stripped 0 bases from V and 2 bases from J, with 13 bases between. The germline V gene has CDR1 LGHDT and CDR2 YNNKEL (reference sequence). The CDR3 runs to 17 residues. Here the CDR3 reads CASSQEAKYGNTGELFF. In DNA, the CDR3 is TGTGCCAGCAGCCAAGAAGCTAAATATGGTAACACCGGGGAGCTGTTTTTT.

The chain links TRBV4-3 to TRBJ1-2, with D unclear. Germline V lookup: CDR1 LGHNA, CDR2 YSLEER. Trimming took off 1 base at V and 8 bases at J, with 11 bases between the two ends. This CDR3 has 13 residues. The CDR3 DNA is TGCGCCAGCAGCCAAGTCCTTTTTAGGGGCTACACCTTC. Its translation is CASSQVLFRGYTF.

The chain uses TRBV12-3 or TRBV12-4 and TRBJ2-2, with D possibly being TRBD2 (5 bases). V was pared by 8 bases and J by 7 bases, with 14 bases between. This CDR3 has 13 amino acids. The CDR3 loop reads CASVRDRHGELFF. The CDR3 DNA reads as TGTGCCAGCGTCCGGGATAGGCACGGGGAGCTGTTTTTT.

The chain is built from TRBV6-6 and TRBJ2-2; 10 nucleotides align to TRBD2. The CDR3 sequence is 16 residues long. V shed 6 bases, J shed 2 bases, and the junction held 6 bases outside the gene matches. Germline V CDR1 and CDR2: MNHNY, SVGAGI (reference sequence). The CDR3 DNA sequence: TGTGCCAGCAGCCACGAGCGGGAGGGAAACACCGGGGAGCTGTTTTTT. It is translated as CASSHEREGNTGELFF.

This clone has a single count. Here the CDR3 DNA reads TGTGCCAGCAGCTTAGAGGCAGGGTATAATGAAAAACTGTTTTTT. Its translation is CASSLEAGYNEKLFF. The chain combines TRBV7-9 with TRBJ1-4, with D possibly being TRBD1 (5 bases). This CDR3 comprises 15 residues. The germline V gene encodes CDR1 SEHNR and CDR2 FQNEAQ (reference sequence). The V and J ends lost 1 base and 4 bases respectively, with 10 bases between them.

The V gene is TRBV19, the J gene TRBJ1-2; TRBD1 matches 9 bases. CDR3 length: 14 residues. CDR1 and CDR2 (germline): LNHDA, SQIVND (reference sequence). The ends lost 8 bases at V and 6 bases at J; junction bases unmatched: 10. The DNA of the CDR3 is TGTGCCAGTGTCAATACAGGGGGCTTGGATGGCTACACCTTC. It is translated as CASVNTGGLDGYTF.

The chain uses TRBV15 and TRBJ1-2; the match to TRBD1 covers 8 bases. V gave up 0 bases and J gave up 5 bases; unmatched junction bases: 11. Germline assignment: CDR1 LNHNV and CDR2 YYDKDF (reference sequence). The CDR3 length is 17 residues. DNA for the CDR3: TGTGCCACCAGCAGAGATCTCGGGACAGGAAATACTTATGGCTACACCTTC. Translation gives CATSRDLGTGNTYGYTF. Together with reference TRBV15 and TRBJ1-2, the CDR3 gives the full variable domain: DAMVIQNPRYQVTQFGKPVTLSCSQTLNHNVMYWYQQKSSQAPKLLFHYYDKDFNNEADTPDNFQSRRPNTSFCFLDIRSPGLGDTAMYLCATSRDLGTGNTYGYTFGSGTRLTVV.

V is TRBV25-1 and J is TRBJ2-7, with 11 bases that match TRBD2. The CDR3 runs to 16 residues. Germline assignment: CDR1 MGHDK and CDR2 SYGVNS. J was trimmed by 2 bases and V by 3 bases; bases with no gene match: 6. The CDR3 region is CASSDTDSGRAYEQYF. For the CDR3, the DNA is TGTGCCAGCAGTGATACCGATAGCGGGAGGGCCTACGAGCAGTACTTC.

As DNA, the CDR3 is TGTGCCAGCAGCGCGTTAGACACCCCGGGACAGAACTTCTACGAGCAGTACTTC. Residues: CASSALDTPGQNFYEQYF. The genes are TRBV5-4 and TRBJ2-7; 7 nucleotides align to TRBD1. The CDR3 length is 18 residues. Germline CDR1 is SGHNT and CDR2 is YYREEE (reference sequence). V dropped 4 bases and J dropped 3; count of bases not matched to a gene: 19.

This chain uses TRBV9 with TRBJ2-5, with 11 bases aligning to TRBD2. This CDR3 has 21 residues. V trimming: 3 bases; J trimming: 2 bases; junction bases outside the gene matches: 21. CDR1 SGDLS and CDR2 YYNGEE come from the germline V gene. CDR3 nucleotides: TGTGCCAGCAGCGAAAACATCGGGACTAGCGGAGACCGCCCTTTACAAGAGACCCAGTACTTC. This encodes CASSENIGTSGDRPLQETQYF. Filled out from reference TRBV9 and TRBJ2-5, the complete variable domain reads DSGVTQTPKHLITATGQRVTLRCSPRSGDLSVYWYQQSLDQGLQFLIQYYNGEERAKGNILERFSAQQFPDLHSELNLSSLELGDSALYFCASSENIGTSGDRPLQETQYFGPGTRLLVL.

The rearrangement joins TRBV6-2 or TRBV6-3 to TRBJ1-2, with D possibly being TRBD1 (5 bases). The germline gives CDR1 MNHEY, CDR2 SVGEGT. The CDR3 is 19 amino acids. V was shortened by 0 bases and J by 6 bases, with 26 bases between the two germline ends. CDR3 region: CASSYSTFGPGRRRDGYTF. In DNA, the CDR3 is TGTGCCAGCAGTTACTCGACTTTCGGTCCGGGACGGCGGAGAGATGGCTACACCTTC.

The rearrangement links TRBV12-3 or TRBV12-4 to TRBJ1-2; D unclear. The CDR3 runs 13 residues. V shed 7 bases and J shed 3 bases, with 12 bases lying between them. CDR3 in DNA: TGTGCCAGCATCCACTCGGTTGACTATGGCTACACCTTC. Protein: CASIHSVDYGYTF.

This chain's CDR3 is CASSQPIVGEQYF. Here the CDR3 DNA reads TGCGCCAGCAGCCAACCCATAGTCGGCGAGCAGTACTTC. The rearrangement links TRBV4-1 to TRBJ2-7; D is unclear. The ends were cut back, 2 bases at V and 6 bases at J, with 11 bases in the middle. The CDR3 has 13 residues. Germline V gene lookup returns CDR1 MGHRA and CDR2 YSYEKL.

This chain connects TRBV7-9 to TRBJ2-7, with 8 nucleotides matching TRBD2. In germline, CDR1 is SEHNR, CDR2 FQNEAQ (reference sequence). The CDR3 consists of 15 residues. The V gene end was trimmed by 4 bases and the J gene end by 1 base; junction bases not matched to a gene: 6. CDR3 sequence: CASSSGGTMSYEQYF. CDR3 coding DNA: TGTGCCAGCAGCTCGGGAGGGACGATGTCCTACGAGCAGTACTTC.

The rearrangement uses TRBV6-5 and TRBJ1-2, with 7 bases fitting TRBD1. Germline CDR1 MNHEY, CDR2 SVGAGI. CDR3 length equals 15 residues. V dropped 5 bases and J dropped 0; count of bases not matched to a gene: 6. The CDR3 sequence is CASSTGQGANYGYTF. CDR3 in DNA: TGTGCCAGCAGTACCGGCCAGGGGGCTAACTATGGCTACACCTTC.

This clone was seen a few times. The chain uses TRBV6-2 or TRBV6-3 and TRBJ2-2; possibly TRBD1 for D (6 bases). Trimming took off 5 bases at V and 7 bases at J, with 20 bases between the two ends. Germline V gene lookup returns CDR1 MNHEY and CDR2 SVGEGT. The CDR3 extends over 16 amino acids. The CDR3 loop reads CASSNPGQFVGGELFF. CDR3 coding DNA: TGTGCCAGCAGTAACCCCGGACAGTTCGTAGGCGGGGAGCTGTTTTTT.

This clone was picked up one time. This rearrangement joins TRBV5-4 to TRBJ2-1; 7 bases align to TRBD1. CDR3 size: 15 residues. J lost 8 bases, V lost 0 bases, and 8 bases had no gene match. CDR1 and CDR2 from the germline V gene are SGHNT and YYREEE (reference sequence). The CDR3 reads CASSLEGTRGHEQFF. In nucleotides, the CDR3 is TGTGCCAGCAGCTTGGAGGGGACAAGGGGGCATGAGCAGTTCTTC.

The chain is built from TRBV7-9 and TRBJ2-7; 8 bases align to TRBD1. Germline V gene sequence: CDR1 SEHNR, CDR2 FQNEAQ (reference sequence). Trimming at V came to 6 bases and at J to 1 base, leaving 5 bases not matched to a gene. The CDR3 extends over 14 amino acids. The chain's CDR3 is CASSSGTGSYEQYF. Here the CDR3 DNA reads TGTGCCAGCAGTTCTGGGACAGGATCCTACGAGCAGTACTTC. The whole variable domain, filled in from reference TRBV7-9 and TRBJ2-7, reads DTGVSQNPRHKITKRGQNVTFRCDPISEHNRLYWYRQTLGQGPEFLTYFQNEAQLEKSRLLSDRFSAERPKGSFSTLEIQRTEQGDSAMYLCASSSGTGSYEQYFGPGTRLTVT.

The chain uses TRBV6-6 and TRBJ1-5; TRBD1 might be the D (5 bases). The CDR3 sequence is 17 residues long. CDR1 and CDR2 from the germline V gene are MNHNY and SVGAGI (reference sequence). Trimming took off 7 bases at V and 1 base at J, with 20 bases between the two ends. Written as DNA, the CDR3 is TGTGCCAGCACCCGATCTCAGGGTGGCGTGAGCAATCAGCCCCAGCATTTT. Residues: CASTRSQGGVSNQPQHF.

This rearrangement joins TRBV7-2 to TRBJ2-7; maybe TRBD2 (5 bases). V was pared by 5 bases and J by 10 bases, with 18 bases between. This CDR3 spans 13 amino acids. Looked up from germline, CDR1 is SGHTA and CDR2 is FQGNSA. Here the CDR3 reads CASSPRRTELQYF. DNA for the CDR3: TGTGCCAGCAGCCCCCGACGGACTGAACTTCAGTACTTC.

The chain couples TRBV21-1 to TRBJ2-3; TRBD2 was called by the table and not checked on the DNA. TRBV21-1 has pseudogene status. The CDR3 extends over 16 amino acids. This chain's CDR3 is CASSKGQLPNTDTQYF. For the CDR3, the DNA is TGTGCCAGCAGCAAAGGTCAACTCCCGAACACAGATACGCAGTATTTT.

V and J are TRBV28 and TRBJ1-1; D unclear. The CDR3 extends over 15 amino acids. Trimming stripped 6 bases from V and 3 bases from J, with 17 bases between. The V gene's germline CDR1 is MDHEN and CDR2 SYDVKM. Here the CDR3 DNA reads TGTGCCAGCAGATCTAGGAAGGTAGTGGACACTGAAGCTTTCTTT. It encodes CASRSRKVVDTEAFF.

This chain joins TRBV7-9 and TRBJ2-5; D uncertain. The CDR3 has 13 amino acids. Trimming removed 2 bases at V and 3 bases at J, with 7 bases between. Germline CDR1 and CDR2: SEHNR and FQNEAQ (reference sequence). The CDR3 DNA sequence: TGTGCCAGCAGCTTACTGGGGAAAGAGACCCAGTACTTC. As protein: CASSLLGKETQYF.

In this sample, this clone turned up once. V and J are TRBV7-9 and TRBJ1-4, with 9 bases that match TRBD1. The CDR3 is 14 amino acids. Germline V gene data show CDR1 as SEHNR and CDR2 as FQNEAQ (reference sequence). V lost 3 bases, J lost 7 bases, and 3 bases stayed unmatched. CDR3 sequence: CASSLTGGTEKLFF. CDR3 nucleotides: TGTGCCAGCAGCTTGACAGGGGGTACTGAAAAACTGTTTTTT.

The chain links TRBV25-1 to TRBJ2-1; D ambiguous. Trimming took 2 bases from V and 9 from J, leaving 8 bases between them. The CDR3 has 12 residues. The germline CDR1 and CDR2 sequences are MGHDK and SYGVNS. The CDR3 DNA reads as TGTGCCAGCAGTGAAACGTGGGGTGAGCAGTTCTTC. Residues: CASSETWGEQFF.

The genes are TRBV19 and TRBJ1-1, with D unresolved. Germline V gene lookup returns CDR1 LNHDA and CDR2 SQIVND (reference sequence). The CDR3 runs to 15 residues. V lost 3 bases, J lost 5 bases, and 16 bases lay in between. In DNA form, the CDR3 reads TGTGCCAGTAGTATCGACTGGGGTTTAGAAACTGAAGCTTTCTTT. Its protein is CASSIDWGLETEAFF.

In nucleotides, the CDR3 is TGTGCCTGGAGTGCCAGGGCGTCCACTGAAGCTTTCTTT. Translated: CAWSARASTEAFF. V is TRBV30 and J is TRBJ1-1; a weak D match, TRBD1 (5 bases). This CDR3 is built from 13 residues. Germline assignment: CDR1 GTSNPN and CDR2 SVGIG (reference sequence). V was clipped by 1 base and J by 4 bases, with 10 bases between them.

The chain employs TRBV19 and TRBJ2-5; D may match TRBD1 or TRBD2 (5 bases each). There are 14 residues in the CDR3. V was clipped by 5 bases and J by 7 bases, with 17 bases between them. Germline-derived CDR1 and CDR2 are LNHDA and SQIVND (reference sequence). The CDR3 sequence is CASSGTLESGTQYF. In nucleotides, the CDR3 is TGTGCCAGTAGTGGGACCCTAGAGAGCGGGACCCAGTACTTC. Together with reference TRBV19 and TRBJ2-5, the CDR3 gives the full variable domain: DGGITQSPKYLFRKEGQNVTLSCEQNLNHDAMYWYRQDPGQGLRLIYYSQIVNDFQKGDIAEGYSVSREKKESFPLTVTSAQKNPTAFYLCASSGTLESGTQYFGPGTRLLVL.